The source of this T cell receptor beta chain is a study of blood T cell repertoires in COVID-19. CDR1 ENHRY and CDR2 SYGVKD come from the germline V gene. This CDR3 is built from 13 residues. Measured with immunoSEQ multiplex PCR; TCRdb has only the in-frame clones, and not every one. Among under 130,000 clones listed, 85% to 90% were seen once. In this sample, this clone turned up a few times. This sequence originates from a woman aged 80 or over with acute or convalescent COVID-19. Sequenced sample: peripheral blood. This chain connects TRBV10-3 to TRBJ1-3; D is uncertain. The CDR3 DNA is TGTGCGCTCGGGCCGGAGGCTGGAAACACCATATATTTT. Translated, it gives CALGPEAGNTIYF.